This T cell receptor beta chain was sequenced for a study of control samples from healthy donors and cancer patients. Produced via immunoSEQ multiplex PCR; TCRdb's table is partial and in-frame only. The sample records roughly 150,000 clones, 80% to 95% being singletons. Germline V lookup: CDR1 SGHTA, CDR2 FQGNSA. The CDR3 length is 15 residues. Between the trimmed V and J ends, which lost 5 bases and 6 bases, there was a span of 17 bases. The chain carries TRBV7-2 and TRBJ1-5; D is perhaps TRBD1 (6 bases). The clonotype comes from a man in his late teens or twenties in good health. The sequencing input was blood. In DNA, the CDR3 is TGTGCCAGCAGCCAAAGTCCCGGAGGGGGTCAGCCCCAGCATTTT. Its translation is CASSQSPGGGQPQHF.